Listed here are 20 T cell receptor beta chains from one sample, sequenced in a study of identical twins. From the 5' RACE reads, TCRdb called clonotypes with MiXCR, one entry per CDR3 protein. This sample has about 530,000 distinct CDR3 sequences; around 22% occur once, and the top ten carry approximately 0.48%. This sample also appeared in a second study, on yellow fever vaccine responses in identical twins.

Source material: CD4+ T cells sorted from blood. The receptors come from a woman aged 18 to 35 in good health.

This clonotype was seen only a few times. This chain uses TRBV20-1 with TRBJ1-3, with 10 bases that match TRBD1. This CDR3 spans 14 amino acids. V lost 1 base to trimming and J lost 7 bases; unmatched junction nucleotides: 4. Germline-derived CDR1 and CDR2 are DFQATT and SNEGSKA (reference sequence). CDR3 region: CSARVGQGRNTIYF. The DNA for the CDR3 is TGCAGTGCTAGAGTGGGACAGGGGAGGAACACCATATATTTT.

This clonotype was seen a few times. The gene calls are TRBV7-7 and TRBJ1-3; D is ambiguous. In germline, CDR1 is SSHAT, CDR2 FNYEAQ (reference sequence). The CDR3 is 15 residues long. V lost 2 bases, J lost 2 bases, and 10 bases lay in between. This chain's CDR3 is CASSLRGEAGNTIYF. In nucleotides, the CDR3 is TGTGCCAGCAGCTTACGGGGAGAAGCTGGAAACACCATATATTTT.

A few counts support this clonotype. The genes are TRBV12-3 or TRBV12-4 and TRBJ2-7; D possibly corresponds to TRBD1 (6 bases). V was clipped by 1 base and J by 2 bases, with 12 bases between them. The CDR3 covers 15 residues. In DNA form, the CDR3 reads TGTGCCAGCAGTTTAGAGGGCAGGGGCCCCTACGAGCAGTACTTC. Encoded protein: CASSLEGRGPYEQYF.

The V gene is TRBV7-9, the J gene TRBJ2-7; D is unclear. Germline assignment: CDR1 SEHNR and CDR2 FQNEAQ (reference sequence). This CDR3 contains 13 residues. The germline V and J ends were trimmed by 5 bases and 3 bases, with 11 bases remaining between them. In nucleotides, the CDR3 is TGTGCCAGCAGCCCCCCCCTCAGCTACGAGCAGTACGTC. This sequence encodes CASSPPLSYEQYV.

This clonotype was recorded a few times. One junction end does not reproduce the germline sequence, and a read error may be involved. The V call is TRBV3-1, the J call TRBJ1-4; 9 bases are shared with TRBD1. This CDR3 region has 15 residues. Germline V lookup: CDR1 LGHDT, CDR2 YNNKEL (reference sequence). The CDR3 DNA reads TGTGCCAGCAGCCGCGGACAGGGGTTGTATGATAAACTGTTTTTT. Translating gives CASSRGQGLYDKLFF. Using reference TRBV3-1 and TRBJ1-4 for the parts outside the CDR3, the full variable domain is DTAVSQTPKYLVTQMGNDKSIKCEQNLGHDTMYWYKQDSKKFLKIMFSYNNKELIINETVPNRFSPKSPDKAHLNLHINSLELGDSAVYFCASSRGQGLYDKLFFGSGTQLSVL.

A few counts support this clonotype. The chain uses TRBV12-3 or TRBV12-4 and TRBJ1-1; tentatively, D is TRBD1 (5 bases). Trimming cost V 7 bases and J 1 base, with 13 bases left between them. This CDR3 is built from 14 residues. CDR3 region: CASNIDRRNTEAFF. The DNA of the CDR3 is TGTGCCAGCAATATAGACAGAAGGAACACTGAAGCTTTCTTT.

In this sample, this clonotype turned up once. V is TRBV20-1 and J is TRBJ2-3; 8 nucleotides agree with TRBD2. The CDR3 loop spans 15 amino acids. From germline, CDR1 is DFQATT and CDR2 SNEGSKA (reference sequence). V dropped 3 bases and J dropped 2; count of bases not matched to a gene: 7. CDR3 in amino acids: CSARVSGAPTDTQYF. The CDR3 DNA follows: TGCAGTGCTAGGGTTAGCGGGGCGCCCACAGATACGCAGTATTTT.

The chain uses TRBV19 and TRBJ1-4, with TRBD1 matching over 8 bases. The V gene's germline CDR1 is LNHDA and CDR2 SQIVND (reference sequence). The J segment lost 3 bases and the V segment lost 9 bases, leaving 15 bases of the junction unmatched. CDR3 length: 17 residues. The CDR3 sequence is CASGAQGAGIANEKLFF. The CDR3 DNA reads TGTGCCAGCGGGGCCCAGGGGGCCGGAATAGCTAATGAAAAACTGTTTTTT. The full variable domain, completed using reference TRBV19 and TRBJ1-4, is DGGITQSPKYLFRKEGQNVTLSCEQNLNHDAMYWYRQDPGQGLRLIYYSQIVNDFQKGDIAEGYSVSREKKESFPLTVTSAQKNPTAFYLCASGAQGAGIANEKLFFGSGTQLSVL.

This clonotype was recorded a few times. The chain carries TRBV19 and TRBJ1-2; tentative D call: TRBD1 (5 bases). The germline CDR1 and CDR2 sequences are LNHDA and SQIVND (reference sequence). V lost 2 bases, J lost 8 bases, and 9 bases lay in between. The CDR3 is made up of 12 amino acids. In DNA, the CDR3 is TGTGCCAGTAGTATACAGGGTCGGGGCTACACCTTC. As protein: CASSIQGRGYTF.

The chain combines TRBV6-5 with TRBJ2-5; D is perhaps TRBD2 (6 bases). The CDR3 loop spans 14 amino acids. V lost 2 bases, J lost 3 bases, and 10 bases lay in between. Germline assignment: CDR1 MNHEY and CDR2 SVGAGI. In DNA, the CDR3 is TGTGCCAGCAGTTACGGGTGGGAGGAAGAGACCCAGTACTTC. Translation: CASSYGWEEETQYF.

This clonotype has only a few counts. The chain is built from TRBV24-1 and TRBJ2-2, with 7 nucleotides matching TRBD1. The germline V gene encodes CDR1 KGHDR and CDR2 SFDVKD. Trimming at V came to 4 bases and at J to 5 bases, leaving 12 bases not matched to a gene. The CDR3 has 17 amino acids. In DNA form, the CDR3 reads TGTGCCACCAGTGACTCTGGGACAGCCCGCGTTACCGGGGAGCTGTTTTTT. As protein: CATSDSGTARVTGELFF.

The chain recombines TRBV23-1 with TRBJ2-2, with TRBD2 identical over 9 bases. TRBV23-1 is reported as an ORF; its role is uncertain. Losses at the gene ends were 2 bases for V and 3 bases for J; bases not matched to a gene: 16. The CDR3 length is 20 residues. The CDR3: CASSQRPRLADRTDTGELFF. The CDR3 DNA reads TGCGCCAGCAGTCAAAGACCCAGACTAGCGGACCGAACGGACACCGGGGAGCTGTTTTTT.

The DNA for the CDR3 is TGCGCCAGCAGTACCGGGACTAGCATCAATGAGCAGTTCTTC. Protein: CASSTGTSINEQFF. This chain uses TRBV10-1 with TRBJ2-1; 9 nucleotides match TRBD2. The CDR3 spans 14 residues. Losses at the gene ends were 5 bases for V and 6 bases for J; bases not matched to a gene: 5. Germline CDR1 is WNHNN and CDR2 is SYGVQD (reference sequence).

This chain uses TRBV12-5 with TRBJ2-7; D not certain. V was pared by 5 bases and J by 6 bases, with 11 bases between. The CDR3 runs to 12 residues. Germline V gene data show CDR1 as LGHNT and CDR2 as FRNRAP. For the CDR3, the DNA is TGTGCTAGTGGTGGAACCTTCTCCGAGCAGTACTTC. Amino acid sequence: CASGGTFSEQYF.

The chain employs TRBV6-1 and TRBJ2-5, with 7 bases fitting TRBD1. CDR1 MNHNS and CDR2 SASEGT come from the germline V gene. CDR3 length: 17 amino acids. J gave up 5 bases and V 6 bases, and 18 bases lay outside the gene matches. CDR3 DNA sequence: TGTGCCAGCAGCTCATTTTCCGGGACAGCAAAGAGGGAGACCCAGTACTTC. Residues: CASSSFSGTAKRETQYF.

The chain links TRBV28 to TRBJ2-1; TRBD2 is a possible D gene (7 bases). The germline V and J ends were trimmed by 1 base and 2 bases, with 21 bases remaining between them. The CDR3 consists of 19 residues. Germline V lookup: CDR1 MDHEN, CDR2 SYDVKM. The CDR3 bases are TGTGCCAGCAGTTTATTAGGGGGAGGGCGCCAGATGGCCTACAATGAGCAGTTCTTC. This sequence encodes CASSLLGGGRQMAYNEQFF.

The CDR3 DNA follows: TGTGCCAGCTCACCTGGGGCCTCCTACGAGCAGTACGTC. It encodes CASSPGASYEQYV. V gene TRBV18 combines with J gene TRBJ2-7; perhaps TRBD1 as D (5 bases). Germline CDR1 KGHSH, CDR2 LQKENI. The ends were cut back, 3 bases at V and 0 bases at J, with 6 bases in the middle. CDR3 length equals 13 residues.

This clonotype was found a few times. V and J are TRBV13 and TRBJ1-1; D might be TRBD1 (6 bases). V lost 4 bases, J lost 1 base, and 13 bases lay in between. Per germline, CDR1 PRHDT and CDR2 FYEKMQ (reference sequence). CDR3 size: 15 residues. This CDR3 reads CASSSRQAPNTEAFF. DNA for the CDR3: TGTGCCAGCAGCTCAAGACAGGCCCCGAACACTGAAGCTTTCTTT.

This clonotype was observed a few times. The chain uses TRBV12-3 or TRBV12-4 and TRBJ2-6, with D possibly matching TRBD2 (6 bases). The V and J ends lost 5 bases and 0 bases respectively, with 11 bases between them. The CDR3 sequence is 16 residues long. CDR3 in DNA: TGTGCCAGCAGTGTGGGACTGCACTCTGGGGCCAACGTCCTGACTTTC. This sequence encodes CASSVGLHSGANVLTF.

In its sample, this clonotype was seen a few times. The chain couples TRBV7-9 to TRBJ2-5, with D possibly matching TRBD1 (5 bases). Per the germline V gene, CDR1 is SEHNR and CDR2 is FQNEAQ (reference sequence). V gave up 1 base and J gave up 1 base, with 13 bases separating them. CDR3 length: 16 residues. This CDR3 reads CASSLGFGQGQETQYF. DNA for the CDR3: TGTGCCAGCAGCTTAGGATTTGGGCAGGGCCAAGAGACCCAGTACTTC.